This TCR beta chain derives from a study of CD8 T cells in ankylosing spondylitis. Molecular-barcoded quantitative 5'-RACE produced these TCR beta libraries. MiXCR was run by TCRdb on the 5' RACE reads, yielding one entry per CDR3 protein. This sample carries around 490,000 distinct CDR3 sequences, roughly 5.2% of them seen once, and the ten largest clones take 3% to 4%. This clonotype was counted between two and nine times. Its antigen remains unidentified. Notes on the study in general: Among TCR beta sequences, a motif of eight highly homologous variants appeared characteristic of ankylosing spondylitis blood. Significantly higher representation of disease-linked clones was reported for matched ankylosing spondylitis synovial fluid. Researchers report that disease-linked clones proved CD8+ and relatively rare in peripheral blood.

The sample comprised blood, either unsorted or a sorted T cell fraction (not recorded which). The sequence was collected from a male donor with ankylosing spondylitis.

The CDR3 reads CASRLTGAPVPYGYTF. CDR3 bases: TGCGCCAGCAGATTAACAGGGGCCCCGGTCCCCTATGGCTACACCTTC. The rearrangement joins TRBV5-1 to TRBJ1-2, with 7 bases lining up with TRBD1. CDR3 length: 16 residues. V was clipped by 5 bases and J by 4 bases; unmatched bases: 14. CDR1 and CDR2 (germline): SGHRS, YFSETQ.